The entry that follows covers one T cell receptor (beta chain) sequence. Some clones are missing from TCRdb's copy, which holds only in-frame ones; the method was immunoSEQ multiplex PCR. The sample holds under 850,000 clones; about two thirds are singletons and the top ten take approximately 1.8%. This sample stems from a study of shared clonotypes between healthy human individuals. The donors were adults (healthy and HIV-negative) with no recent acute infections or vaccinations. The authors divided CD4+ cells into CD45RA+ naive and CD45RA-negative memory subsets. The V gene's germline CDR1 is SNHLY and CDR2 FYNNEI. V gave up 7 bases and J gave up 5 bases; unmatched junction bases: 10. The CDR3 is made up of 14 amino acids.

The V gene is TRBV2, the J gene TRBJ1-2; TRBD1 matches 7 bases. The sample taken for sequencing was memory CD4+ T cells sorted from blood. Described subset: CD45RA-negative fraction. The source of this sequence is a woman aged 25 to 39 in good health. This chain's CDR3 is CASTPGQLNYGYTF. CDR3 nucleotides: TGTGCCAGCACCCCGGGACAGCTTAATTATGGCTACACCTTC.